This T cell receptor beta chain emerged from a study of shared clonotypes between healthy human individuals. Notes on the study in general: Relative to memory subsets, naive subsets generally showed larger estimated richness. Naive CD4 clonotypes were shared across several donors at roughly 5%.

Concerning this clone: Antigen unknown.

In replicate PCRs of sorted subsets, around 0.2 ug DNA, tens of thousands of T cell genomes, was used. Produced via immunoSEQ multiplex PCR; TCRdb's table is partial and in-frame only. The sample holds 950,000 to 1,200,000 clones, roughly 80% seen once. Healthy HIV-negative adults with no recent acute infections or vaccinations were recruited as donors. CDR3 length: 15 residues. J lost 4 bases, V lost 5 bases, and 4 bases had no gene match. CDR1 and CDR2 (germline): MNHEY, SVGAGI. The sequenced sample consisted of memory CD4+ T cells from PBMCs. The sample's subset: CD45RA-negative fraction. This TCR was sampled from a man aged 18 to 30 in good health. Some clones in this sample may be carry-over from other donors' samples. The rearrangement joins TRBV6-5 to TRBJ2-1; 11 bases are a match to TRBD2. The CDR3, as DNA: TGTGCCAGCAGTACGCGGACTAGCGGGTACAATGAGCAGTTCTTC. Translating it yields CASSTRTSGYNEQFF.